What follows are 9 T cell receptor beta chains derived from one specimen sequenced in a study of blood T cells in healthy people across ages. A J-beta primer mix and a sample-barcoded 5' primer were used in a second PCR of about 7 to 12 cycles. TCRdb processed the 5' RACE reads anew with MiXCR; each CDR3 protein has one entry. The sample has over 750,000 distinct CDR3 sequences; 25% are singletons. The same data also contributed to another study, on T cells of mothers and their children.

The sequenced material came from blood. These receptors were taken from a boy between 10 and 17 years old in good health.

This clonotype has only a few counts. V is TRBV20-1 and J is TRBJ2-1, with TRBD2 matching over 12 bases. The V segment lost 6 bases and the J segment 5 bases; nucleotides outside the gene matches: 17. The CDR3 runs 18 residues. CDR1 is DFQATT and CDR2 is SNEGSKA in the germline V gene (reference sequence). The CDR3: CSAQPGLAGLNSNNEQFF. Here the CDR3 DNA reads TGCAGTGCGCAACCGGGACTAGCGGGCCTAAATTCCAACAATGAGCAGTTCTTC.

The J gene is TRBJ2-7, the V gene TRBV29-1, with 8 bases identical to TRBD2. The J segment lost 0 bases and the V segment lost 4 bases, leaving 5 bases of the junction unmatched. The CDR3 runs to 14 residues. Germline V gene data show CDR1 as SQVTM and CDR2 as ANQGSEA. Written as DNA, the CDR3 is TGCAGCGTTGTCCTAGCGGGTTACTCCTACGAGCAGTACTTC. Its protein product is CSVVLAGYSYEQYF.

The chain links TRBV28 to TRBJ2-5; D may be TRBD1 (5 bases). This CDR3 region has 13 residues. Germline values: CDR1 MDHEN, CDR2 SYDVKM. Trimming left V 2 bases short and J 3 bases short, with 7 bases between. The chain's CDR3 is CASSLVQEETQYF. CDR3 nucleotides: TGTGCCAGCAGTTTAGTACAGGAAGAGACCCAGTACTTC.

This clonotype showed up just a few times. The rearrangement joins TRBV10-3 to TRBJ1-2; TRBD1 aligns across 8 bases. The CDR3 is 15 amino acids. Trimming took 0 bases from V and 4 from J; bases not matched to a gene: 4. Germline CDR1 ENHRY, CDR2 SYGVKD. In DNA, the CDR3 is TGTGCCATCAGTGAGTCAGGACAGGGTACCTATGGCTACACCTTC. Translation gives CAISESGQGTYGYTF.

A few counts support this clonotype. The V call is TRBV20-1, the J call TRBJ2-7; the match to TRBD1 covers 7 bases. The V gene's germline CDR1 is DFQATT and CDR2 SNEGSKA (reference sequence). The J segment lost 3 bases and the V segment lost 5 bases, leaving 4 bases of the junction unmatched. This CDR3 comprises 12 residues. In DNA, the CDR3 is TGCAGTGCTGTGGACAGGAGCTACGAGCAGTACTTC. Residues: CSAVDRSYEQYF.

The J gene is TRBJ2-3, the V gene TRBV5-1, with TRBD2 matching 7 bases. The V gene end was trimmed by 5 bases and the J gene end by 2 bases; junction bases not matched to a gene: 11. CDR3 length: 16 amino acids. The germline V gene encodes CDR1 SGHRS and CDR2 YFSETQ. The CDR3 DNA follows: TGCGCCAGCAGTCGCCCGGCGGGAGATAACACAGATACGCAGTATTTT. This gives the protein CASSRPAGDNTDTQYF. The whole variable domain, remainder taken from reference TRBV5-1 and TRBJ2-3, is KAGVTQTPRYLIKTRGQQVTLSCSPISGHRSVSWYQQTPGQGLQFLFEYFSETQRNKGNFPGRFSGRQFSNSRSEMNVSTLELGDSALYLCASSRPAGDNTDTQYFGPGTRLTVL.

The sample holds a few counts of this clonotype. The genes are TRBV7-9 and TRBJ2-5, with unresolved D. The DNA end favors TRBJ2-1, so the J call may be wrong. The CDR3 runs 16 residues. Per the germline V gene, CDR1 is SEHNR and CDR2 is FQNEAQ (reference sequence). The CDR3: CASSLLRVGLGNEQFF. The CDR3 nucleotides are TGTGCCAGCAGCTTATTAAGGGTGGGTTTGGGCAATGAGCAGTTCTTC.

The chain has TRBV2 and TRBJ2-2; D is perhaps TRBD1 or TRBD2 (5 bases each). CDR1 and CDR2 (germline): SNHLY, FYNNEI. The CDR3 consists of 15 residues. The germline V and J ends were trimmed by 6 bases and 1 base, with 12 bases remaining between them. CDR3 sequence reads: CASRHGTQNTGELFF. For the CDR3, the DNA is TGTGCCAGCAGACACGGGACGCAGAACACCGGGGAGCTGTTTTTT. Drawing the rest from reference TRBV2 and TRBJ2-2, the complete variable domain is EPEVTQTPSHQVTQMGQEVILRCVPISNHLYFYWYRQILGQKVEFLVSFYNNEISEKSEIFDDQFSVERPDGSNFTLKIRSTKLEDSAMYFCASRHGTQNTGELFFGEGSRLTVL.

This clonotype appeared a few times. The gene calls are TRBV20-1 and TRBJ1-1; D not resolved. The CDR3 runs to 13 residues. Trimming left V 6 bases short and J 0 bases short, with 11 bases between. In germline, CDR1 is DFQATT, CDR2 SNEGSKA (reference sequence). The CDR3 DNA sequence: TGCAGTGCCAGCCTAACAGTGAACACTGAAGCTTTCTTT. Protein: CSASLTVNTEAFF.